The rows below give T cell receptor beta chains drawn from one sample of a study of cytomegalovirus exposure and HLA in healthy donors. The assay was immunoSEQ multiplex PCR, and TCRdb's table has in-frame clones only and misses some. The sample yields about 170,000 clones, 75% to 85% seen once. The sequencing sample was made of PBMCs. The source is a woman in her fifties or sixties in good health and CMV-seropositive. Both conserved end residues are part of each CDR3. D genes are given only for firm matches. The size entry is marked missing in some rows and otherwise reads once, few, many or a size class.

>NA|TRBD1|TRBJ2-3|TRBV14
TGTGCCAGCAGCCAACCGACAGGGGGCCGGGGGACAGATACGCAGTATTTT
CASSQPTGGRGTDTQYF
>NA|NA|TRBJ2-5|TRBV7-9
TGTGCCAGCAGCTTAGTAGGGGCAGAGACCCAGTACTTC
CASSLVGAETQYF
>NA|NA|TRBJ1-2|TRBV9
TGTGCCAGCAGCGTAGAACCCCATTTGGACTATGGCTACACTTTC
CASSVEPHLDYGYTF
>NA|TRBD1|TRBJ1-3|TRBV6-6
TGTGCCAGCAGTATGACAGGGTCCGGAAACACCATATATTTT
CASSMTGSGNTIYF
>NA|TRBD2|TRBJ2-7|TRBV10-2
TGCGCCAGCAGCGCCGGGACTACCTCGTCCGAGCAGTACTTC
CASSAGTTSSEQYF
>NA|NA|TRBJ2-7|TRBV11-1
TGTGCCAGCAGCCCCAGACAGGGACTCTCCTACGAGCAGTACTTC
CASSPRQGLSYEQYF
>NA|NA|TRBJ2-2|TRBV5-6
TGTGCCAGCAGCTTGGTCCTCCGGGGGAACACCGGGGAGCTGTTTTTT
CASSLVLRGNTGELFF
>NA|TRBD1|TRBJ1-6|TRBV9
TGTGCCAGCAGCGGTGGGACCGGGACAGGGGTTGCTTCACCCCTCCACTTT
CASSGGTGTGVASPLHF
>NA|NA|TRBJ2-3|TRBV6-1
TGTGCCAGCAGGGCGGACAGTACAGATACGCAGTATTTT
CASRADSTDTQYF
>NA|TRBD1|TRBJ2-2|TRBV4-1
TGCGCCAGCAGCCAGGGGACAGCCCTAGTCGGGGAGCTGTTTTTT
CASSQGTALVGELFF
>once|NA|TRBJ2-7|TRBV21-1
TGTGCCAGCAGTATAGGGAGGTACGAGCAGTACTTC
CASSIGRYEQYF
>NA|NA|TRBJ1-5|TRBV2
TGTGCCAGCAGTGACAGGGGAGATCAGCCCCAGCATTTT
CASSDRGDQPQHF
>NA|TRBD1|TRBJ2-7|TRBV7-2
TGTGCCAGCAGCCGACAGGGTTTCTACGAGCAGTACTTC
CASSRQGFYEQYF
>NA|NA|TRBJ2-5|TRBV6-5
TGTGCCAGCAGCCAGGGGATAGGAACAGAGACCCAGTACTTC
CASSQGIGTETQYF
>NA|NA|TRBJ2-7|TRBV12-5
TGTGCTAGTGGGGAACAGCCCTACGAGCAGTACTTC
CASGEQPYEQYF
>NA|NA|TRBJ1-1|TRBV9
TGTGCCAGCAGCGCCGAAGCAGGGTACCCTGAAGCTTTCTTT
CASSAEAGYPEAFF
>NA|NA|TRBJ2-7|TRBV7-2
TGTGCCAGCAACAAGGGGGGGGCTCGTCGGGAGCAGTACTTC
CASNKGGARREQYF
>NA|TRBD1|TRBJ2-2|TRBV6-5
TGTGCCAGCAGTTCCCGGACAGGGGTTGACGCCGGGGAGCTGTTTTTT
CASSSRTGVDAGELFF
>few|TRBD1|TRBJ1-2|TRBV19
TGTGCCAGTAGTCCCCGGGACAGGGTCTATGGCTACACCTTC
CASSPRDRVYGYTF
>NA|NA|TRBJ2-3|TRBV6-4
TGTGCCAGCAGCCCTAGCGTCTCAGTCACAGATACGCAGTATTTT
CASSPSVSVTDTQYF
>NA|TRBD1|TRBJ2-7|TRBV19
TGTGCCAGTAGTTCGAGGACAGGAACCTACGAGCAGTACTTC
CASSSRTGTYEQYF
>NA|TRBD1|TRBJ1-6|TRBV5-5
TGTGCCAGCAGCCCGTCACAGGGGAACCATTCACCCCTCCACTTT
CASSPSQGNHSPLHF
>NA|NA|TRBJ1-1|TRBV9
TGTGCCAGTTCACAGGGCATGAACACTGAAGCTTTCTTT
CASSQGMNTEAFF
>NA|NA|TRBJ2-2|TRBV7-2
TGTGCCAGCGGAGGCTTCGCGAACACCGGGGAGCTGTTTTTT
CASGGFANTGELFF
>NA|NA|TRBJ1-1|TRBV11-2
TGTGCCAGCAGCTTAAATCCCCTGGGGGGGGGAGGCACTGAAGCTTTCTTT
CASSLNPLGGGGTEAFF
>NA|NA|TRBJ1-4|TRBV11-2
TGTGCCAGCAGCTTAGGACGGGGCGGGGTAACTAATGAAAAACTGTTTTTT
CASSLGRGGVTNEKLFF
>NA|NA|TRBJ1-2|TRBV29-1
TGCAGCGTTGAGGCAGGGAAAGATGGCTACACCTTC
CSVEAGKDGYTF
>once|NA|TRBJ1-6|TRBV5-1
TGCGCCAGCAGCCAGTTCCTCGGTTGGGAGACTGGAAGGACCCTGCATTCACCCCTCCACTTT
CASSQFLGWETGRTLHSPLHF
>NA|TRBD2|TRBJ2-2|TRBV4-1
TGCGCCAGCAGCCCTCAACTAGCGGGGGGGCCCGGGGAGCTGTTTTTT
CASSPQLAGGPGELFF
>NA|TRBD2|TRBJ2-2|TRBV4-1
TGCGCCAGCAGCCAAGTACTCGCGGGGGGGCGGACCGGGGAGCTGTTTTTT
CASSQVLAGGRTGELFF
>NA|NA|TRBJ2-7|TRBV9
TGTGCCAGCAGCGTAGGGCGGGATCCCTACGAGCAGTACTTC
CASSVGRDPYEQYF
>NA|NA|TRBJ2-5|TRBV18
TGTGCCAGCTCACCCTCCGGGACAAAAGAAGAGACCCAGTACTTC
CASSPSGTKEETQYF
>NA|TRBD1|TRBJ1-3|TRBV6-1
TGTGCCAGCAGTCAGGGGGTTGGAAACACCATATATTTT
CASSQGVGNTIYF
>NA|NA|TRBJ2-2|TRBV29-1
TGCAGCGTCGCCGGGACACCGCCATTAAACACCGGGGAGCTGTTTTTT
CSVAGTPPLNTGELFF
>NA|NA|TRBJ2-6|TRBV7-3
TGTGCCAGCAGCTTAAGGGCAGGAAGCTCTGGGGCCAACGTCCTGACTTTC
CASSLRAGSSGANVLTF
>NA|NA|TRBJ2-7|TRBV7-9
TGTTCCAGCAGCTTAGACCGGGTTACAGGCGACGAGCAGTACTTC
CSSSLDRVTGDEQYF
>NA|NA|TRBJ2-6|TRBV2
TGTGCCAGCAGTACAGGGTTCTCTGGGGCCAACGTCCTGACTTTC
CASSTGFSGANVLTF
>once|TRBD1|TRBJ1-1|TRBV19
TGTGCCAGTAGTCCATGGGACAGGGGGCCCACTGAAGCTTTCTTT
CASSPWDRGPTEAFF
>NA|TRBD1|TRBJ1-1|TRBV18
TGTGCCAGCTCACCACTCTCGGGACAGGGGGCGGGGAGCACTGAAGCTTTCTTT
CASSPLSGQGAGSTEAFF
>NA|TRBD1|TRBJ1-6|TRBV6-5
TGTGCCAGCAGACCGGGACAGGGAAACAATTCACCCCTCCACTTT
CASRPGQGNNSPLHF
>NA|NA|TRBJ1-6|TRBV5-8
TGTGCCAGCAGCTTGGCCCGGAGTAATTCACCCCTCCACTTT
CASSLARSNSPLHF
>few|NA|TRBJ2-4|TRBV2
TGTGCCAGCAGTGAAGGTCACCTTAGGGGCAAAAACATTCAGTACTTC
CASSEGHLRGKNIQYF
>medium-sized|NA|TRBJ1-1|TRBV6-1
TGTGCCAGCAGTGCACAGGTTTACAACACTGAAGCTTTCTTT
CASSAQVYNTEAFF
>NA|TRBD1|TRBJ2-7|TRBV4-2
TGTGCCAGCAGCCTCACAGGGGGCAGCGACGAGCAGTACTTC
CASSLTGGSDEQYF
>NA|NA|TRBJ2-7|TRBV6-1
TGTGCCAGCAGTGGACAGATCTACGAGCAGTACTTC
CASSGQIYEQYF
>NA|NA|TRBJ2-5|TRBV4-1
TGCGCCAGCAGCCAAACCGGGATCGAAACCCAAGAGACCCAGTACTTC
CASSQTGIETQETQYF
>NA|TRBD1|TRBJ1-5|TRBV5-5
TGTGCCAGCAGCCCGGACAGGCCTGGGAGGCCCCAGCATTTT
CASSPDRPGRPQHF
>NA|NA|TRBJ1-1|TRBV18
TGTGCCAGCTCCCCAGACAGAAAGAGGGAAGCTTTCTTT
CASSPDRKREAFF
>NA|NA|TRBJ1-1|TRBV19
TGTGCCAGTAGTCCCCAGGGTACTGAAGCTTTCTTT
CASSPQGTEAFF
>NA|TRBD1|TRBJ2-6|TRBV11-2
TGTGCCAGCAGCTTGGGACAGGGGGCGCGTGGGGCCAACGTCCTGACTTTC
CASSLGQGARGANVLTF
>NA|TRBD1|TRBJ2-1|TRBV13
TGTGCCAGCACCAGACAGGGGCCCCGGGACAATGAGCAGTTCTTC
CASTRQGPRDNEQFF
>NA|NA|TRBJ1-1|TRBV27
TGTGCCAGCAGTTTATCGAAGGAGACTGAAGCTTTCTTT
CASSLSKETEAFF
>NA|NA|TRBJ2-2|TRBV5-1
TGCGCCAGCAGCCTAGGACCACAGGAGGGGGAGCTGTTTTTT
CASSLGPQEGELFF
>NA|TRBD2|TRBJ2-5|TRBV5-1
TGCGCCAGCAGCGGGGGGCGGACTAGCGGTCAAGAGACCCAGTACTTC
CASSGGRTSGQETQYF
>NA|NA|TRBJ1-5|TRBV4-1
TGCGCCAGCAGTCTGGACACGTATAGCAATCAGCCCCAGCATTTT
CASSLDTYSNQPQHF
>once|NA|TRBJ2-1|TRBV20-1
TGCAGTGCCGTAGTGATAAAAGAGCAGTTCTTC
CSAVVIKEQFF
>NA|NA|TRBJ1-2|TRBV7-3
TGTGCCAGCAGCCCTACCCAACAGGGAAAATTTGGTGGCTACACCTTC
CASSPTQQGKFGGYTF
>NA|TRBD1|TRBJ1-5|TRBV29-1
TGCAGCGTTAGCCTGGGGGATAGACAGGGGTATCAGCCCCAGCATTTT
CSVSLGDRQGYQPQHF
>NA|NA|TRBJ1-1|TRBV5-6
TGTGCCAGCAGTCGAGTCACAGGGACCAAGAACACTGAAGCTTTCTTT
CASSRVTGTKNTEAFF